This entry lists 30 T cell receptor beta chains sequenced from one sample in a study of blood T cells in healthy people across ages. Sample-barcoded 5' priming and a J-beta primer mix drove a second PCR of about 7 to 12 cycles. TCRdb re-derived calls from the 5' RACE reads in MiXCR, one entry per CDR3 protein. The sample contains some 760,000 distinct CDR3 sequences, approximately 25% of which appear only once. The sample was also reused in another study, on T cells of mothers and their children.

Sample: blood. Receptors originate from a boy aged 10-17 years in good health.

This clonotype was observed a handful of times. The rearrangement joins TRBV9 to TRBJ2-6; 9 bases map to TRBD1. The CDR3 covers 17 residues. V gave up 5 bases and J gave up 0 bases; unmatched junction bases: 6. Germline V gene sequence: CDR1 SGDLS, CDR2 YYNGEE. The CDR3, as DNA: TGTGCCAGCAGTGACGGGGACAGGGTCTCTGGGGCCAACGTCCTGACTTTC. Translating it yields CASSDGDRVSGANVLTF. Drawing the rest from reference TRBV9 and TRBJ2-6, the complete variable domain is DSGVTQTPKHLITATGQRVTLRCSPRSGDLSVYWYQQSLDQGLQFLIQYYNGEERAKGNILERFSAQQFPDLHSELNLSSLELGDSALYFCASSDGDRVSGANVLTFGAGSRLTVL.

The chain carries TRBV29-1 and TRBJ2-5; D is perhaps TRBD1 or TRBD2 (5 bases each). From germline, CDR1 is SQVTM and CDR2 ANQGSEA. The CDR3 loop spans 13 amino acids. Trimming removed 8 bases from V and 3 bases from J, with 16 bases in between. Written as DNA, the CDR3 is TGCAGCACCACAGGAGACGGGGAAGAGACCCAGTACTTC. This codes for CSTTGDGEETQYF.

The gene calls are TRBV7-9 and TRBJ1-1; tentative D call: TRBD1 (5 bases). The CDR3 length is 14 residues. The germline gives CDR1 SEHNR, CDR2 FQNEAQ (reference sequence). Trimming cost V 0 bases and J 5 bases, with 10 bases left between them. The CDR3 region has the DNA TGTGCCAGCAGCTTAGCCAGGGAGGGGACTGAAGCTTTCTTT. Protein: CASSLAREGTEAFF.

This clonotype was detected ten times or more. The V call is TRBV4-1, the J call TRBJ2-1, with D uncertain. The CDR3 loop spans 17 amino acids. Germline V gene lookup returns CDR1 MGHRA and CDR2 YSYEKL. V was clipped by 1 base and J by 8 bases, with 21 bases between them. In DNA, the CDR3 is TGCGCCAGCAGCCAAGCATTCCCAAGACCAGAAGCCGATGAGCAGTTCTTC. Translation: CASSQAFPRPEADEQFF.

This clonotype showed up just a few times. The genes are TRBV20-1 and TRBJ2-1; D perhaps matches TRBD2 (5 bases). Germline CDR1 and CDR2: DFQATT and SNEGSKA (reference sequence). The CDR3 loop spans 13 amino acids. V was cut by 6 bases and J by 3 bases, with 12 bases left in between. CDR3 residues: CSAPAGYYNEQFF. DNA for the CDR3: TGCAGTGCCCCGGCGGGTTACTACAATGAGCAGTTCTTC.

The CDR3 DNA reads TGCAGTGCTCCCGGGACTAGCGGGGTCAATGAGCAGTTCTTC. Protein: CSAPGTSGVNEQFF. The chain recombines TRBV20-1 with TRBJ2-1, with 13 bases fitting TRBD2. Germline lookup yields CDR1 DFQATT and CDR2 SNEGSKA (reference sequence). The CDR3 spans 14 residues. V lost 5 bases to trimming and J lost 6 bases; unmatched junction nucleotides: 4.

The J gene is TRBJ1-2, the V gene TRBV7-2; no firm D call. CDR3 size: 17 residues. V was shortened by 5 bases and J by 2 bases, with 21 bases between the two germline ends. Germline CDR1 SGHTA, CDR2 FQGNSA. The DNA for the CDR3 is TGTGCCAGCAGCCCAAATCGGGTTCTGCAGAACAACTATGGCTACACCTTC. It codes for CASSPNRVLQNNYGYTF.

This clonotype showed up just once. The chain recombines TRBV13 with TRBJ2-4, with 8 bases fitting TRBD2. Germline lookup yields CDR1 PRHDT and CDR2 FYEKMQ (reference sequence). The CDR3 length is 15 residues. With V trimmed by 4 bases and J by 5 bases, 7 bases remained unmatched. This CDR3 reads CASSSGGGLENIQYF. The CDR3 nucleotides are TGTGCCAGCAGCTCAGGCGGGGGGCTCGAAAACATTCAGTACTTC.

The chain is built from TRBV20-1 and TRBJ2-3; unclear D gene. The CDR3 runs to 10 residues. V gave up 5 bases and J gave up 11 bases, with 11 bases separating them. Germline CDR1 reads DFQATT; CDR2 reads SNEGSKA (reference sequence). The CDR3: CSAPMIKQYF. The CDR3 DNA follows: TGCAGTGCTCCGATGATAAAGCAGTATTTT.

This clonotype was counted only a few times. The chain's CDR3 is CASSRRGGTGINYEQYF. In DNA form, the CDR3 reads TGTGCCAGCAGTCGGCGGGGTGGGACAGGAATTAATTACGAGCAGTACTTC. The chain has TRBV6-2 or TRBV6-3 and TRBJ2-7, with 8 bases that match TRBD1. The junction had 16 bases not matched to a gene; V was cut back by 5 bases and J by 4 bases. Germline assignment: CDR1 MNHEY and CDR2 SVGEGT. The CDR3 loop spans 17 amino acids.

This clonotype appeared a few times. The chain has TRBV7-2 and TRBJ2-5, with 8 nucleotides matching TRBD2. V gave up 5 bases and J gave up 5 bases; unmatched junction bases: 10. Germline assignment: CDR1 SGHTA and CDR2 FQGNSA. CDR3 size: 15 residues. CDR3 residues: CASSRGGGFPETQYF. The CDR3 nucleotides are TGTGCCAGCAGCCGCGGCGGGGGGTTTCCTGAGACCCAGTACTTC.

This clonotype turned up a few times. The chain couples TRBV6-5 to TRBJ2-5, with D possibly being TRBD2 (6 bases). Trimming took off 5 bases at V and 9 bases at J, with 19 bases between the two ends. From germline, CDR1 is MNHEY and CDR2 SVGAGI. The CDR3 has 14 amino acids. Here the CDR3 reads CASSPWGDSRAQYF. CDR3 bases: TGTGCCAGCAGTCCATGGGGGGACTCCAGGGCCCAGTACTTC.

This clonotype was counted between two and nine times. The chain links TRBV3-1 to TRBJ1-2, with a weak D call TRBD1 (5 bases). Per the germline V gene, CDR1 is LGHDT and CDR2 is YNNKEL (reference sequence). V lost 4 bases and J 4 bases, leaving 16 bases between the germline ends. This CDR3 spans 15 amino acids. The DNA of the CDR3 is TGTGCCAGCAGCCGTGCAGGGATCGTGGTCTATGGCTACACCTTC. It is translated as CASSRAGIVVYGYTF.

This clonotype appeared a few times. This chain connects TRBV29-1 to TRBJ2-6; no firm D call. V lost 3 bases and J 8 bases, leaving 14 bases between the germline ends. Germline V gene sequence: CDR1 SQVTM, CDR2 ANQGSEA. CDR3 length: 14 amino acids. The CDR3 is CSVDRKVKSNVLTF. The CDR3 DNA sequence: TGCAGCGTTGATAGAAAGGTCAAGTCCAACGTCCTGACTTTC.

The J gene is TRBJ2-1, the V gene TRBV28, with TRBD2 matching 7 bases. Trimming cost V 8 bases and J 9 bases; bases outside gene matches: 10. Germline V lookup: CDR1 MDHEN, CDR2 SYDVKM. CDR3 length: 13 residues. The CDR3 protein is CASVGLHSSEQFF. CDR3 coding DNA: TGTGCCAGCGTGGGACTACACAGTTCTGAGCAGTTCTTC.

The V call is TRBV28, the J call TRBJ2-5; D may be TRBD2 (7 bases). Trimming removed 7 bases at V and 5 bases at J, with 20 bases between. This CDR3 is built from 15 residues. CDR1 is MDHEN, CDR2 SYDVKM, per germline. CDR3 sequence (DNA): TGTGCCAGCACCTGGGGGGGGCCCCCGGGGGAGACCCAGTACTTC. Its protein product is CASTWGGPPGETQYF. Full variable domain (missing parts from reference TRBV28 and TRBJ2-5): DVKVTQSSRYLVKRTGEKVFLECVQDMDHENMFWYRQDPGLGLRLIYFSYDVKMKEKGDIPEGYSVSREKKERFSLILESASTNQTSMYLCASTWGGPPGETQYFGPGTRLLVL.

This sequence joins TRBV4-3 and TRBJ1-2, with 7 bases lining up with TRBD1. CDR1 and CDR2 from the germline V gene are LGHNA and YSLEER. CDR3 size: 13 residues. With V trimmed by 6 bases and J by 9 bases, 10 bases remained unmatched. In DNA, the CDR3 is TGCGCCAGCAGGCCAGGGGGGCTCGGGAGCTACACCTTC. Translating gives CASRPGGLGSYTF.

CDR3 protein: CSARGVDGSNQPQHF. The CDR3 region has the DNA TGCAGTGCTAGAGGAGTGGACGGGAGCAATCAGCCCCAGCATTTT. The chain joins TRBV20-1 to TRBJ1-5; D gene ambiguous. The CDR3 has 15 amino acids. V was pared by 1 base and J by 1 base, with 11 bases between. CDR1 and CDR2 from the germline V gene are DFQATT and SNEGSKA (reference sequence).

This clonotype was counted between two and nine times. This chain links TRBV12-3 or TRBV12-4 with TRBJ2-1, with 12 bases lining up with TRBD2. CDR3 size: 15 residues. V shed 6 bases, J shed 4 bases, and the junction held 4 bases outside the gene matches. CDR3 sequence: CASRDGLAGYNEQFF. In nucleotides, the CDR3 is TGTGCCAGCAGGGATGGACTAGCGGGGTACAATGAGCAGTTCTTC.

The table lists this clonotype with a few counts. The chain uses TRBV7-9 and TRBJ2-5, with TRBD1 identical over 7 bases. Matching the DNA end better, TRBJ2-7 makes the J call doubtful. Germline values: CDR1 SEHNR, CDR2 FQNEAQ (reference sequence). The CDR3 is 16 amino acids. The CDR3 spells CASSLTSTGISYEQYF. In nucleotides, the CDR3 is TGTGCCAGCAGCCTGACCTCGACAGGGATTTCCTACGAGCAGTACTTC.

DNA for the CDR3: TGTGCCAGCAGCCTTCTTAGTAGTCACTATGGCTACACCTTC. This sequence encodes CASSLLSSHYGYTF. The chain links TRBV9 to TRBJ1-2; D remains unclear. CDR3 length: 14 residues. V was pared by 4 bases and J by 3 bases, with 13 bases between. CDR1 SGDLS and CDR2 YYNGEE come from the germline V gene.

This clonotype was detected only a few times. The chain combines TRBV28 with TRBJ2-7; 7 nucleotides match TRBD1. This CDR3 is 14 amino acids long. The germline gives CDR1 MDHEN, CDR2 SYDVKM. The trim removed 3 bases at V and 4 bases at J, leaving 6 bases unmatched. This CDR3 is CASSFGTEGYEQYF. Here the CDR3 DNA reads TGTGCCAGCAGTTTTGGGACAGAGGGGTACGAGCAGTACTTC.

This clonotype was seen only a few times. V usage is TRBV6-6 and J usage is TRBJ1-2; D gene ambiguous. Germline CDR1 MNHNY, CDR2 SVGAGI (reference sequence). The CDR3 runs to 16 residues. Trimming pared 4 bases from V and 8 bases from J, leaving 23 bases between. CDR3 sequence: CASSSTDGLNELGYTF. The CDR3 nucleotides are TGTGCCAGCAGTTCAACGGACGGGTTAAACGAGCTGGGCTACACCTTC.

Worth noting for this clonotype: Its ends do not fully match the called genes, so a read error is possible. The chain employs TRBV28 and TRBJ2-4; D gene ambiguous. Germline CDR1 reads MDHEN; CDR2 reads SYDVKM. The CDR3 totals 20 residues. Written as DNA, the CDR3 is TGTGCCAGCAATTTAAGTGTATTCCAGGCTTCCTCCCTAGCCAAAAACATTCAGTACTTC. This codes for CASNLSVFQASSLAKNIQYF. Based on the CDR3 plus reference TRBV28 and TRBJ2-4, the full variable domain is DVKVTQSSRYLVKRTGEKVFLECVQDMDHENMFWYRQDPGLGLRLIYFSYDVKMKEKGDIPEGYSVSREKKERFSLILESASTNQTSMYLCASNLSVFQASSLAKNIQYFGAGTRLSVL.

A few counts support this clonotype. The V and J genes are TRBV12-3 or TRBV12-4 and TRBJ2-1; the match to TRBD2 covers 12 bases. This CDR3 is built from 15 residues. V shed 7 bases and J 7 bases; nucleotides not matched to a gene: 8. Here the CDR3 reads CASTGRTSGANEQFF. Here the CDR3 DNA reads TGTGCCAGCACCGGAAGGACTAGCGGGGCGAATGAGCAGTTCTTC.

The chain links TRBV12-3 or TRBV12-4 to TRBJ1-5; D ambiguous. Trimming stripped 5 bases from V and 0 bases from J, with 8 bases between. The CDR3 loop spans 14 amino acids. In nucleotides, the CDR3 is TGTGCCAGCAGTCGAGTTTATAGCAATCAGCCCCAGCATTTT. Translating it yields CASSRVYSNQPQHF.

The chain joins TRBV5-1 to TRBJ1-3; tentative D call: TRBD1 (5 bases). V was cut by 4 bases and J by 0 bases, with 14 bases left in between. The CDR3 extends over 16 amino acids. Germline V gives CDR1 SGHRS, CDR2 YFSETQ. CDR3: CASSPDRGSSGNTIYF. In DNA, the CDR3 is TGCGCCAGCAGCCCAGATCGGGGGAGCTCTGGAAACACCATATATTTT.

This chain joins TRBV2 and TRBJ1-1; possibly TRBD1 for D (6 bases). V was clipped by 6 bases and J by 3 bases, with 20 bases between them. The CDR3 totals 16 residues. Germline CDR1 and CDR2: SNHLY and FYNNEI. CDR3 amino acids: CASSGWGGARDTEAFF. The DNA of the CDR3 is TGTGCCAGCAGCGGCTGGGGGGGGGCTCGGGACACTGAAGCTTTCTTT. Drawing the rest from reference TRBV2 and TRBJ1-1, the complete variable domain is EPEVTQTPSHQVTQMGQEVILRCVPISNHLYFYWYRQILGQKVEFLVSFYNNEISEKSEIFDDQFSVERPDGSNFTLKIRSTKLEDSAMYFCASSGWGGARDTEAFFGQGTRLTVV.

The chain combines TRBV6-6 with TRBJ1-6; D call uncertain. With 6 bases removed from V and 7 bases from J, the gap between germline ends came to 7 bases. This CDR3 has 12 residues. The germline gives CDR1 MNHNY, CDR2 SVGAGI (reference sequence). The CDR3 bases are TGTGCCAGCAGGCAAGGGAATTCACCCCTCCACTTT. Its translation is CASRQGNSPLHF.

This clonotype was observed a few times. The rearrangement uses TRBV4-3 and TRBJ1-4; D is unresolved. Per germline, CDR1 LGHNA and CDR2 YSLEER. The CDR3 runs 14 residues. With 0 bases removed from V and 8 bases from J, the gap between germline ends came to 10 bases. The CDR3 bases are TGCGCCAGCAGCCAAGATCGGAGCTTCGAAAAACTGTTTTTT. Translating it yields CASSQDRSFEKLFF.